This TCR beta chain was identified during a study of cytomegalovirus exposure and HLA in healthy donors. CDR1 and CDR2 from the germline V gene are MNHNY and SVGAGI (reference sequence). This CDR3 comprises 12 residues. V dropped 10 bases and J dropped 3; count of bases not matched to a gene: 3. The assay was immunoSEQ multiplex PCR, and TCRdb's table has in-frame clones only and misses some. The sample lists roughly 250,000 clones, roughly 86% occurring once. The chain links TRBV6-6 to TRBJ2-7; 10 nucleotides match TRBD2. Sequencing was performed on PBMCs. The sequence was collected from a woman aged 30 to 39 in good health and CMV-seropositive. The CDR3 nucleotides are TGTGCCATCCGGACTAGCGGCTACGAGCAGTACTTC. Protein product: CAIRTSGYEQYF.